What follows are 11 T cell receptor beta chains derived from one specimen sequenced in a study of shared clonotypes between healthy human individuals. Sequenced by immunoSEQ multiplex PCR; TCRdb stores in-frame clones only, minus some. The data show roughly 380,000 clones, 96% seen once. Sequencing was carried out using memory CD8+ T cells sorted from blood. This sample's subset: CD45RO+ cells pooled with CCR7-negative TemRA cells. These TCRs come from a man aged 25 to 45 in good health.

The CDR3 sequence is CASSEEQVLTYEQYF. The CDR3 DNA sequence: TGTGCCAGCAGTGAGGAACAGGTCCTCACCTACGAGCAGTACTTC. The V gene is TRBV2, the J gene TRBJ2-7; TRBD1 might be the D (5 bases). V gave up 3 bases and J gave up 2 bases, with 14 bases separating them. The V gene's germline CDR1 is SNHLY and CDR2 FYNNEI. CDR3 length: 15 residues.

In this sample, this clone turned up once. V gene TRBV19 combines with J gene TRBJ2-7; 9 bases match TRBD1. V was pared by 3 bases and J by 3 bases, with 6 bases of the junction left unmatched. The CDR3 sequence is 15 residues long. Germline assignment: CDR1 LNHDA and CDR2 SQIVND (reference sequence). The CDR3 nucleotides read TGTGCCAGTAGTATCCCGACAGGGGGACGCTACGAGCAGTACTTC. Translated: CASSIPTGGRYEQYF. The variable domain in full, with the rest retrieved from reference TRBV19 and TRBJ2-7, is DGGITQSPKYLFRKEGQNVTLSCEQNLNHDAMYWYRQDPGQGLRLIYYSQIVNDFQKGDIAEGYSVSREKKESFPLTVTSAQKNPTAFYLCASSIPTGGRYEQYFGPGTRLTVT.

This sequence joins TRBV10-3 and TRBJ2-1; TRBD1 or TRBD2 may be the D gene (5 bases each). This CDR3 region has 14 residues. V shed 5 bases and J shed 4 bases, with 12 bases lying between them. Germline V CDR1 and CDR2: ENHRY, SYGVKD. The CDR3 protein is CAISPGTDYNEQFF. The CDR3 nucleotides read TGTGCCATCAGTCCCGGGACGGATTACAATGAGCAGTTCTTC.

The V call is TRBV14, the J call TRBJ2-6; no clear D. Trimming stripped 4 bases from V and 0 bases from J, with 7 bases between. CDR1 is SGHDN and CDR2 is FVKESK in the germline V gene. The CDR3 has 15 amino acids. This chain's CDR3 is CASSPTYSGANVLTF. The CDR3, as DNA: TGTGCCAGCAGCCCCACCTACTCTGGGGCCAACGTCCTGACTTTC.

About this clone: Sequence at one end of the junction differs from germline and may be a read error. V and J are TRBV7-7 and TRBJ2-5; 11 positions match TRBD2. The CDR3 covers 16 residues. CDR1 is SSHAT, CDR2 FNYEAQ, per germline (reference sequence). The CDR3 protein is CASSLNPSGRQETQYF. The CDR3 DNA follows: TGTGCTAGCAGCTTAAACCCTAGCGGGAGGCAAGAGACCCAGTACTTC. The full variable domain, completed using reference TRBV7-7 and TRBJ2-5, is GAGVSQSPRYKVTKRGQDVTLRCDPISSHATLYWYQQALGQGPEFLTYFNYEAQPDKSGLPSDRFSAERPEGSISTLTIQRTEQRDSAMYRCASSLNPSGRQETQYFGPGTRLLVL.

The chain links TRBV7-9 to TRBJ2-1; 8 bases line up with TRBD2. This CDR3 contains 16 residues. Germline V gene lookup returns CDR1 SEHNR and CDR2 FQNEAQ (reference sequence). V shed 1 base, J shed 7 bases, and the junction held 9 bases outside the gene matches. DNA for the CDR3: TGTGCCAGCAGCTTAGTGGGGGGACTAGTGTATAATGAGCAGTTCTTC. Translation: CASSLVGGLVYNEQFF.

This chain uses TRBV5-6 with TRBJ1-1, with D perhaps TRBD1 (5 bases). Germline V gene lookup returns CDR1 SGHDT and CDR2 YYEEEE. Trimming removed 2 bases from V and 7 bases from J, with 6 bases in between. The length of the CDR3 is 11 residues. The CDR3 region is CASSFGGEAFF. In DNA form, the CDR3 reads TGTGCCAGCAGCTTCGGGGGTGAAGCTTTCTTT.

This clone occurred once. Here the CDR3 DNA reads TGTGCCTGGAGCCTCGGGGACAATCAGCCCCAGCATTTT. It specifies CAWSLGDNQPQHF. This chain uses TRBV30 with TRBJ1-5; D is unclear. The V end was cut by 3 bases, the J end by 3 bases, with 9 bases between. CDR1 GTSNPN and CDR2 SVGIG come from the germline V gene (reference sequence). This CDR3 spans 13 amino acids.

V usage is TRBV4-1 and J usage is TRBJ2-2; D is possibly TRBD2 (7 bases). Deletions cut 6 bases from V and 4 bases from J, with 12 bases between. Per germline, CDR1 MGHRA and CDR2 YSYEKL. The CDR3 contains 14 residues. CDR3 nucleotides: TGCGCCAGCAGAGGGGGGGTGCCCACCGGGGAGCTGTTTTTT. It encodes CASRGGVPTGELFF.

The V call is TRBV6-1, the J call TRBJ2-2; 9 nucleotides match TRBD1. Per germline, CDR1 MNHNS and CDR2 SASEGT. V was pared by 1 base and J by 0 bases, with 0 bases of the junction left unmatched. The CDR3 is 16 residues long. CDR3 loop: CASSEGQGANTGELFF. The CDR3 DNA sequence: TGTGCCAGCAGTGAAGGACAGGGGGCGAACACCGGGGAGCTGTTTTTT.

J is TRBJ2-7 and V is TRBV27; 10 bases line up with TRBD2. The germline V gene has CDR1 MNHEY and CDR2 SMNVEV (reference sequence). CDR3 length equals 15 residues. Trimming took 4 bases from V and 5 from J; bases not matched to a gene: 8. Here the CDR3 DNA reads TGTGCCAGCAGTTATAAGCGGGAGGGCCCCCACGAGCAGTACTTC. This sequence encodes CASSYKREGPHEQYF.